These 25 T cell receptor beta chains share one sample of origin, sequenced in a study of TIL therapy for anti-PD-1-resistant metastatic lung cancer. Time point in this sample: pre-treatment sample, taken before nivolumab and TIL therapy. Sequencing used immunoSEQ v3. The method was immunoSEQ multiplex PCR; TCRdb's version includes in-frame clones alone and lacks a portion of them. The repertoire holds about 18,000 clones, around four fifths seen once, with roughly 2% in the top ten. Sequenced material: blood, taken at baseline. These receptors came from a person between 30 and 79 years old with non-small cell lung cancer.

The genes are TRBV9 and TRBJ1-2; TRBD1 is a possible D gene (6 bases). CDR3 length equals 15 residues. Germline CDR1 is SGDLS and CDR2 is YYNGEE. V was pared by 3 bases and J by 1 base, with 13 bases between. CDR3 sequence (DNA): TGTGCCAGCAGCGACGGGACACCCCTTAACTATGGCTACACCTTC. Its translation: CASSDGTPLNYGYTF.

V and J are TRBV19 and TRBJ2-1, with 8 bases matching TRBD1. Germline V gene lookup returns CDR1 LNHDA and CDR2 SQIVND (reference sequence). J lost 9 bases, V lost 6 bases, and 16 bases had no gene match. CDR3 length equals 16 residues. DNA for the CDR3: TGTGCCAGTAGAGTCTTCCCTGAGGACAGGGTCAGTGAGCAGTTCTTC. Translation gives CASRVFPEDRVSEQFF.

The rearrangement joins TRBV29-1 to TRBJ2-5, with TRBD2 as a possible D gene (6 bases). V was shortened by 7 bases and J by 10 bases, with 19 bases between the two germline ends. The length of the CDR3 is 12 residues. In germline, CDR1 is SQVTM, CDR2 ANQGSEA. In DNA form, the CDR3 reads TGCAGCGCCAACCCGGCCCCGGGAGACCAGTACTTC. It codes for CSANPAPGDQYF.

The rearrangement joins TRBV7-8 to TRBJ1-5; a possible D gene is TRBD1 (6 bases). V lost 3 bases and J lost 0, with 18 bases in between. The germline CDR1 and CDR2 sequences are SGHVS and FQNEAQ. The CDR3 is 18 residues long. This CDR3 reads CASSFGGGASYSNQPQHF. The DNA for the CDR3 is TGTGCCAGCAGCTTTGGGGGCGGCGCAAGTTATAGCAATCAGCCCCAGCATTTT.

About this clone: The same CDR3 is also encoded by other DNA sequences in this sample. The chain uses TRBV5-1 and TRBJ1-1, with D perhaps matching TRBD1 (6 bases). Trimming stripped 0 bases from V and 0 bases from J, with 12 bases between. Germline V lookup: CDR1 SGHRS, CDR2 YFSETQ. The CDR3 spans 16 residues. The CDR3 sequence: CASSLAQGNLNTEAFF. CDR3 sequence (DNA): TGCGCCAGCAGCTTGGCCCAGGGGAATTTGAACACTGAAGCTTTCTTT.

V and J are TRBV11-2 and TRBJ2-1; 9 bases agree with TRBD2. The germline V gene encodes CDR1 SGHAT and CDR2 FQNNGV. This CDR3 contains 15 residues. With V trimmed by 5 bases and J by 8 bases, 10 bases remained unmatched. The CDR3 bases are TGTGCCAGCAGCACCATAGCGGGAGATTTCGATGAGCAGTTCTTC. Translated, it gives CASSTIAGDFDEQFF.

In this sample, this clone turned up a few times. The rearrangement links TRBV30 to TRBJ2-5; TRBD1 or TRBD2 may be the D gene (5 bases each). The germline V gene has CDR1 GTSNPN and CDR2 SVGIG (reference sequence). V was clipped by 3 bases and J by 5 bases, with 19 bases between them. The CDR3 is 15 amino acids. The CDR3, as DNA: TGTGCCTGGAGGTTCCGGGGCCCTCCCCGGGAGACCCAGTACTTC. This sequence encodes CAWRFRGPPRETQYF.

The V gene is TRBV28, the J gene TRBJ2-3; TRBD2 might be the D (6 bases). From germline, CDR1 is MDHEN and CDR2 SYDVKM. CDR3 length: 15 residues. V gave up 5 bases and J gave up 3 bases, with 15 bases separating them. CDR3 residues: CASSTTGRGTDTQYF. The CDR3 coding sequence is TGTGCCAGCAGTACCACAGGTCGGGGGACAGATACGCAGTATTTT.

J is TRBJ2-5 and V is TRBV9, with TRBD1 identical over 7 bases. V trimming: 3 bases; J trimming: 4 bases; junction bases outside the gene matches: 6. Looked up from germline, CDR1 is SGDLS and CDR2 is YYNGEE. The CDR3 loop spans 14 amino acids. For the CDR3, the DNA is TGTGCCAGCAGCGACCGACAGGGCGGAGAGACCCAGTACTTC. Protein: CASSDRQGGETQYF.

The chain couples TRBV7-8 to TRBJ2-3, with D possibly being TRBD1 (5 bases). Germline lookup yields CDR1 SGHVS and CDR2 FQNEAQ. The CDR3 runs 14 residues. Trimming took off 0 bases at V and 14 bases at J, with 18 bases between the two ends. CDR3 loop: CASSLAMGLVVAYF. Here the CDR3 DNA reads TGTGCCAGCAGCTTAGCTATGGGGCTAGTCGTCGCGTATTTT.

The V gene is TRBV5-1, the J gene TRBJ1-2; D unclear. CDR3 size: 12 residues. Germline CDR1 SGHRS, CDR2 YFSETQ. The germline V and J ends were trimmed by 0 bases and 8 bases, with 8 bases remaining between them. The CDR3 DNA reads TGCGCCAGCAGCTTGGGTAAGACGGGCTACACCTTC. Its protein product is CASSLGKTGYTF.

The chain recombines TRBV11-2 with TRBJ1-1, with unresolved D. V was cut by 4 bases and J by 5 bases, with 14 bases left in between. CDR3 length equals 14 residues. CDR1 and CDR2 from the germline V gene are SGHAT and FQNNGV. The CDR3 sequence: CASSSWGMLTEAFF. The CDR3 DNA sequence: TGTGCCAGCAGCTCTTGGGGTATGTTAACTGAAGCTTTCTTT.

V usage is TRBV14 and J usage is TRBJ2-1, with 11 positions matching TRBD2. Germline V CDR1 and CDR2: SGHDN, FVKESK. V shed 4 bases and J 5 bases; nucleotides not matched to a gene: 4. This CDR3 contains 15 residues. The DNA for the CDR3 is TGTGCCAGCAGCCGTATGACTAGCGGGAACAATGAGCAGTTCTTC. It yields the protein CASSRMTSGNNEQFF.

The chain is built from TRBV11-2 and TRBJ2-1; 8 nucleotides agree with TRBD2. CDR3 length: 14 amino acids. Germline V gene sequence: CDR1 SGHAT, CDR2 FQNNGV. V was clipped by 5 bases and J by 6 bases; unmatched bases: 6. The CDR3 sequence: CASSAGLVGNEQFF. Written as DNA, the CDR3 is TGTGCCAGCAGCGCGGGACTAGTGGGCAATGAGCAGTTCTTC.

This chain joins TRBV7-2 and TRBJ2-7, with D possibly TRBD1 on 6 matching bases. The CDR3 loop spans 13 amino acids. V was pared by 5 bases and J by 3 bases, with 11 bases between. Germline V gives CDR1 SGHTA, CDR2 FQGNSA. The CDR3 loop reads CASSRRDNYEQYF. The DNA for the CDR3 is TGTGCCAGCAGCCGCCGGGACAACTACGAGCAGTACTTC.

The rearrangement joins TRBV7-2 to TRBJ1-6; tentatively, D is TRBD1 (5 bases). The CDR3 runs 14 residues. V was cut by 0 bases and J by 9 bases, with 9 bases left in between. Looked up from germline, CDR1 is SGHTA and CDR2 is FQGNSA. The CDR3 nucleotides are TGTGCCAGCAGCTTAGCCCCCGGGGCTTCACCCCTCCACTTT. Protein sequence: CASSLAPGASPLHF.

The rearrangement links TRBV5-1 to TRBJ1-1; D call uncertain. Trimming shortened V by 5 bases and J by 3 bases, and 11 bases separated the two germline ends. The V gene's germline CDR1 is SGHRS and CDR2 YFSETQ. The CDR3 is 13 residues long. The CDR3: CASRADTHTEAFF. DNA of the CDR3: TGCGCCAGCAGAGCCGACACACACACTGAAGCTTTCTTT.

The J gene is TRBJ2-7, the V gene TRBV6-5; D uncertain. Germline CDR1 MNHEY, CDR2 SVGAGI. The length of the CDR3 is 14 residues. Deletions cut 6 bases from V and 1 base from J, with 13 bases between. The DNA of the CDR3 is TGTGCCAGCAGAACCCTAGAGAGTTCCTACGAGCAGTACTTC. This translates into CASRTLESSYEQYF.

V is TRBV7-9 and J is TRBJ2-7; 8 bases match TRBD1. CDR1 and CDR2 (germline): SEHNR, FQNEAQ (reference sequence). V shed 5 bases and J 3 bases; nucleotides not matched to a gene: 9. CDR3 length: 15 residues. The CDR3 spells CASSLGQGRLYEQYF. The DNA for the CDR3 is TGTGCCAGCAGCCTAGGACAGGGTAGGCTCTACGAGCAGTACTTC.

Concerning this clone itself: A junction boundary mismatches the germline segment, possibly from a read error. This chain links TRBV7-2 with TRBJ1-2; D is ambiguous. Germline lookup yields CDR1 SGHTA and CDR2 FQGNSA. There are 13 residues in the CDR3. The CDR3: CASSPEPGPGYNF. The DNA for the CDR3 is TGTGCCAGCAGCCCAGAGCCCGGGCCCGGCTACAACTTC.

CDR3 sequence reads: CASSFGDEQFF. The CDR3 DNA follows: TGTGCCAGCAGCTTCGGGGATGAGCAGTTCTTC. The gene calls are TRBV7-2 and TRBJ2-1; TRBD2 is a possible D gene (5 bases). Trimming shortened V by 3 bases and J by 8 bases, and 5 bases separated the two germline ends. This CDR3 has 11 residues. Germline assignment: CDR1 SGHTA and CDR2 FQGNSA.

The chain combines TRBV4-3 with TRBJ2-4; 10 nucleotides match TRBD2. This CDR3 has 17 residues. The V segment lost 1 base and the J segment 8 bases; nucleotides outside the gene matches: 11. Germline V lookup: CDR1 LGHNA, CDR2 YSLEER. Here the CDR3 reads CASSQVGAGGPSHIQYF. CDR3 bases: TGCGCCAGCAGCCAAGTGGGAGCGGGAGGGCCCTCGCACATTCAGTACTTC.

The CDR3 DNA follows: TGTGCCACCCCCGGGTCCACAGGGGGTCCCTATGGCTACACCTTC. Translated: CATPGSTGGPYGYTF. This chain connects TRBV28 to TRBJ1-2; 8 bases are a match to TRBD1. The junction had 14 bases not matched to a gene; V was cut back by 10 bases and J by 4 bases. CDR1 and CDR2 (germline): MDHEN, SYDVKM. The CDR3 is 15 amino acids.

The V and J genes are TRBV7-3 and TRBJ2-7; possible D gene TRBD2, 5 bases. The V end was cut by 4 bases, the J end by 3 bases, with 10 bases between. This CDR3 has 13 residues. Per germline, CDR1 SGHTA and CDR2 FQGTGA. The CDR3 DNA sequence: TGTGCCAGCAGCTCCTTTGGGAGCTACGAGCAGTACTTC. Its translation: CASSSFGSYEQYF.

The chain has TRBV9 and TRBJ1-1; the D is unclear. Germline CDR1 and CDR2: SGDLS and YYNGEE. This CDR3 is built from 13 residues. The V end was cut by 0 bases, the J end by 3 bases, with 6 bases between. The CDR3 DNA follows: TGTGCCAGCAGCGTAGACCGGTACACTGAAGCTTTCTTT. This gives the protein CASSVDRYTEAFF. The variable domain in full, completed from reference TRBV9 and TRBJ1-1, reads DSGVTQTPKHLITATGQRVTLRCSPRSGDLSVYWYQQSLDQGLQFLIQYYNGEERAKGNILERFSAQQFPDLHSELNLSSLELGDSALYFCASSVDRYTEAFFGQGTRLTVV.